This T cell receptor beta chain originates from a study of T cell responses to AZD1222 COVID-19 vaccine. This table comes from immunoSEQ multiplex PCR, and its TCRdb copy is limited to in-frame clones, with some not included. The data hold 85,000 to 90,000 clones, with approximately 90% observed a single time. CDR3 length equals 14 residues. From germline, CDR1 is SGHRS and CDR2 YFSETQ. V shed 4 bases and J shed 0 bases, with 11 bases lying between them. A note on this clone: Its antigen remains unidentified.

General observations from the study: Increased Spike-specific TCR breadth and depth were observed after two AZD1222 doses. The donors showed a predominance of white British ancestry and of females, with possible underestimation of clonal diversity.

This receptor was identified in an adult who received the AZD1222 COVID-19 vaccine. The chain couples TRBV5-1 to TRBJ2-7, with TRBD2 as a possible D gene (5 bases). The source was peripheral blood, collected 28 days after the second AZD1222 dose. CDR3 region: CASSPTGISYEQYF. CDR3 bases: TGCGCCAGCAGCCCCACCGGGATCTCCTACGAGCAGTACTTC.